This entry lists 8 T cell receptor beta chains sequenced from one sample in a study of beta chain features in type 1 diabetes. Since all of the isolated RNA was reverse transcribed, expressed TCRB transcripts were what got sequenced. TCRdb's copy holds only in-frame clones and misses some; the assay was immunoSEQ multiplex PCR. The sample lists more than 300,000 clones, over 12% occurring once. The sequencing input was naive CD4+ T cells from blood. All receptors derive from a woman between 18 and 29 years old in good health.

This clone turned up a few times. In DNA form, the CDR3 reads TGTGCCAGCAGCGTTAGCGGGAGAGGCTACAATGAGCAGTTCTTC. Protein product: CASSVSGRGYNEQFF. The chain has TRBV9 and TRBJ2-1; 9 bases map to TRBD2. Losses at the gene ends were 2 bases for V and 3 bases for J; bases not matched to a gene: 3. Germline assignment: CDR1 SGDLS and CDR2 YYNGEE. The CDR3 is 15 residues long.

V and J are TRBV5-1 and TRBJ2-2; 7 bases fit TRBD1. V gave up 3 bases and J gave up 6 bases; unmatched junction bases: 5. The CDR3 consists of 14 residues. Germline V gene data show CDR1 as SGHRS and CDR2 as YFSETQ. The CDR3 coding sequence is TGCGCCAGCAGCTCTTACAGGGGACCCGGGGAGCTGTTTTTT. As protein: CASSSYRGPGELFF.

The sample holds a few counts of this clone. The identical CDR3 is also encoded by other nucleotide sequences in the sample. The CDR3 nucleotides read TGCAGCGTTGAAGGGCAGACCTACGAGCAGTACTTC. Translated: CSVEGQTYEQYF. The chain has TRBV29-1 and TRBJ2-7; D not certain. Germline assignment: CDR1 SQVTM and CDR2 ANQGSEA. This CDR3 has 12 amino acids. Trimming removed 1 base from V and 2 bases from J, with 6 bases in between.

This clone was recorded a few times. J is TRBJ2-2 and V is TRBV29-1; maybe TRBD2 (7 bases). This CDR3 has 15 residues. Trimming took 6 bases from V and 5 from J, leaving 19 bases between them. Germline V gene sequence: CDR1 SQVTM, CDR2 ANQGSEA. DNA for the CDR3: TGCAGCGTAACTAGAGGGGGGGGCAATACCGGGGAGCTGTTTTTT. It codes for CSVTRGGGNTGELFF.

The chain recombines TRBV30 with TRBJ1-1; possible D gene TRBD1, 5 bases. Germline V gene data show CDR1 as GTSNPN and CDR2 as SVGIG (reference sequence). This CDR3 has 13 residues. V lost 3 bases to trimming and J lost 2 bases, with 10 bases between them. CDR3 sequence reads: CAWSEQVNTEAFF. The CDR3, as DNA: TGTGCCTGGAGCGAACAGGTCAACACTGAAGCTTTCTTT.

The V gene is TRBV7-3, the J gene TRBJ2-1; D perhaps matches TRBD1 (6 bases). Germline CDR1 SGHTA, CDR2 FQGTGA. CDR3 length: 16 residues. Deletions cut 4 bases from V and 5 bases from J, with 18 bases between. In nucleotides, the CDR3 is TGTGCCAGCAGCTACCGAGCGATTCAGGGGAACAATGAGCAGTTCTTC. This encodes CASSYRAIQGNNEQFF.

The V gene is TRBV27, the J gene TRBJ1-5, with 9 bases fitting TRBD1. The CDR3 extends over 14 amino acids. Germline V CDR1 and CDR2: MNHEY, SMNVEV (reference sequence). V lost 6 bases and J lost 5; bases outside the gene matches: 5. CDR3 sequence: CASSRDRAYQPQHF. In nucleotides, the CDR3 is TGTGCCAGCAGCCGGGACAGGGCATATCAGCCCCAGCATTTT.

Only a few counts were recorded for this clone. This CDR3 is CASSQDLRQGDNQPQHF. CDR3 coding DNA: TGTGCCAGCAGCCAAGATCTTCGACAGGGGGACAATCAGCCCCAGCATTTT. V is TRBV4-2 and J is TRBJ1-5, with TRBD1 matching over 9 bases. The CDR3 is 17 amino acids. V shed 0 bases and J 3 bases; nucleotides not matched to a gene: 6. The germline V gene has CDR1 LGHNA and CDR2 YNFKEQ.